Described below is a single T cell receptor (beta chain) sequence and its context. The antigen is unknown. These data belong to a study of T cells after yellow fever vaccination. As for the study in general: The authors prepared low-cell-number fractions using SMART-Seq v4 Ultra Low Input.

The V end lost 5 bases, the J end lost 0 bases, and 11 bases lay between the germline ends. This CDR3 spans 15 amino acids. Germline values: CDR1 SEHNR, CDR2 FQNEAQ (reference sequence). Study-level findings and limits: The CD4 and CD8 compartments had a small share of their clonotypes in common. Detected again after the booster were most primary-vaccination clones, at approximately 95% CD4 and roughly 88% CD8.

Template-switching 5'RACE yielded the TCR cDNA; a universal primer site and UMIs were added in the process. TCRdb used MiXCR to reprocess the 5' RACE reads, holding one entry per CDR3 protein. Of some 420,000 distinct CDR3 sequences detected, about 17% appear once; the ten largest clones hold about 18%. This receptor was identified in a man younger than 30 who received the YFV17D yellow fever vaccine. The J gene is TRBJ2-4, the V gene TRBV7-9; D uncertain. Material: PBMCs, obtained before the yellow fever booster vaccination. CDR3 sequence reads: CASSPRGVAKNIQYF. CDR3 coding DNA: TGTGCCAGCAGCCCAAGAGGAGTAGCCAAAAACATTCAGTACTTC.